This TCR beta chain was identified in a study of T cell responses to AZD1222 COVID-19 vaccine. Concerning this clone: Its antigen is not identified.

It was second doses at about 4 or about 12 weeks that were pooled. This CDR3 comprises 14 residues. Trimming left V 6 bases short and J 7 bases short, with 18 bases between. Germline V gives CDR1 LGHDT, CDR2 YNNKEL (reference sequence). Produced via immunoSEQ multiplex PCR; TCRdb's table is partial and in-frame only. The repertoire consists of some 150,000 clones, with 90% to 95% occurring once and the leading ten covering 3.6%. Study-wide findings and caveats: Reportedly, close to half of spike-specific TCRs are directed against unmutated variant regions.

This TCR came from an adult who received the AZD1222 COVID-19 vaccine. The specimen was peripheral blood, collected 28 days after the second AZD1222 dose. The J gene is TRBJ2-5, the V gene TRBV3-1 (or the pseudogene TRBV3-2), with D perhaps TRBD1 (5 bases). CDR3 sequence reads: CASRSTAMYGTQYF. DNA of the CDR3: TGTGCCAGCAGATCGACAGCAATGTATGGGACCCAGTACTTC.